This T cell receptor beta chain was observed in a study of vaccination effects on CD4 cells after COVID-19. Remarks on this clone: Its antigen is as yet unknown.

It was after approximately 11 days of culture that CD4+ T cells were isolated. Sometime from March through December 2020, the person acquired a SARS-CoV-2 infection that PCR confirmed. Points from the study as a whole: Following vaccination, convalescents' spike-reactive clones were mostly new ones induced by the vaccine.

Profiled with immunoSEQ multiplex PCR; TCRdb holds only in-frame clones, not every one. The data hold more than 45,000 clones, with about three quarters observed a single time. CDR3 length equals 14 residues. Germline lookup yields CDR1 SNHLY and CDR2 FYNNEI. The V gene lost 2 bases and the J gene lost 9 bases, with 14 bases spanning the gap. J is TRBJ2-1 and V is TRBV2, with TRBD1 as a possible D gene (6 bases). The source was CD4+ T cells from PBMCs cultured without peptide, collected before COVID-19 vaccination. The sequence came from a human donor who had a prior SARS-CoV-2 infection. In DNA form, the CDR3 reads TGTGCCAGCAGTGAATTTTCCAGGGGCGGTGAGCAGTTCTTC. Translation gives CASSEFSRGGEQFF.